The entry below describes one T cell receptor (beta chain). Which antigen it targets is not known. Base quality data are lacking; no much larger clone is found one base away. The source of the sample is a study of T cell repertoires in cytomegalovirus infection (dated by TCRdb to about 2019). With respect to the entire study: Recently identified HLA-C-restricted CMV epitopes, whose presentation resists viral immunomodulation, were targeted by peptide stimulations together with well-studied HLA-B-restricted epitopes. Donor HLA type was relevant to the analysis, because carriage of CMV infection together with the matching HLA type was indicated by public TCR beta signatures. Study-wide findings and limitations: Carriers of CMV infection plus the relevant HLA type were discriminated by the cumulative frequency of public TCR beta family members in the study cohort and in an independent approximately 350-donor cohort. In the ex vivo response, HLA-C-restricted CMV-specific TCR beta clonotypes were dominant, and in two of eight donors the single most frequent clonotype came from this HLA-C-restricted group.

The sequencer was an Illumina HiSeq 1500. TCRdb reanalyzed the raw reads on its own, using fastp at Q25 for trimming and MiXCR for clone calling, and kept in-frame beta chains. Rows merge per CDR3 protein into single entries with the most common DNA and genes. This sample gives some 700,000 distinct CDR3 sequences in total; around 32% of them show up just once. The ten largest clonotypes hold around a sixth of the sample. The junction shows trimming of 7 bases on V and 3 bases on J, plus 15 bases between the germline ends. As encoded in the germline V gene, CDR1 is MNHNS while CDR2 is SASEGT. Measured from the cysteine to the phenylalanine, the CDR3 is 14 residues long. Only the CDR3 DNA stays, 42 bases, in frame from base 1. The treatment or condition label on this specimen signifies: in vitro stimulation with specific CMV peptide epitopes to enrich CMV-specific T cells.

In this chain, TRBV6-1 is recombined with TRBJ1-1; the D gene is possibly TRBD1, with 5 bases matching. The sequenced sample was cultured PBMCs, obtained from culture after CMV antigen stimulation. The receptor comes from a human donor in good health (CMV status not recorded). Some clones in this sample may be carry-over from other donors' samples. The CDR3 amino acid sequence is: CASNSWGGDTEAFF. The DNA sequence is given as TGTGCCAGCAACTCATGGGGGGGGGACACTGAAGCTTTCTTT.